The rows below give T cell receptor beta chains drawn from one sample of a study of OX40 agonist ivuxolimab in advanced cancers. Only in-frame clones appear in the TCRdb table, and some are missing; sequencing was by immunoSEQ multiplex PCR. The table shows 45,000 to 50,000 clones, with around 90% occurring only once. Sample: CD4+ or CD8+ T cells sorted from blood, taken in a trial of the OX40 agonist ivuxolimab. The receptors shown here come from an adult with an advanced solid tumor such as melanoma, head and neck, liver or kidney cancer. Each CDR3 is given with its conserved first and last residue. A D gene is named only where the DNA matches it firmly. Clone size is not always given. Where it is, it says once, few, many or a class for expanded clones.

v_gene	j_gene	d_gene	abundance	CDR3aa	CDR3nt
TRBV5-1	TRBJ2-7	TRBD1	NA	CASSLEGQEFGEQYF	TGCGCCAGCAGCTTGGAGGGACAGGAGTTCGGGGAGCAGTACTTC
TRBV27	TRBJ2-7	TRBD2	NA	CASSFGTSGGVKEQYF	TGTGCCAGCAGTTTTGGGACTAGCGGGGGGGTAAAAGAGCAGTACTTC
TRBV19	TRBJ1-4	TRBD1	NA	CASSTPGQTNEKLFF	TGTGCCAGTAGTACCCCGGGACAGACTAATGAAAAACTGTTTTTT
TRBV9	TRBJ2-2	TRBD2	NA	CASSPWGGGSNTGELFF	TGTGCCAGCAGCCCGTGGGGAGGCGGGAGTAACACCGGGGAGCTGTTTTTT
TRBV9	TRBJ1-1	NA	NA	CASSVTQGLNTEAFF	TGTGCCAGCAGCGTAACCCAGGGGCTGAACACTGAAGCTTTCTTT
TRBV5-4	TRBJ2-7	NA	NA	CASSSAQEGDFGISYEQYF	TGTGCCAGCAGCTCCGCCCAGGAGGGTGATTTTGGTATCTCCTACGAGCAGTACTTC
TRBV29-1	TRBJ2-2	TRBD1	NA	CSVGTGGTGELFF	TGCAGCGTTGGGACAGGGGGAACCGGGGAGCTGTTTTTT
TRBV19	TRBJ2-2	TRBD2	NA	CASSSSGTTGELFF	TGTGCCAGTAGTTCTAGCGGTACCACCGGGGAGCTGTTTTTT
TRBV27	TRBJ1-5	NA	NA	CASRTDGGNQPQHF	TGTGCCAGCAGGACGGACGGTGGCAATCAGCCCCAGCATTTT
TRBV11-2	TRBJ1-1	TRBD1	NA	CASSPLTGMNTEAFF	TGTGCCAGCAGCCCTCTGACAGGGATGAACACTGAAGCTTTCTTT
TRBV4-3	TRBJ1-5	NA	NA	CASSQDRQSNQPQHF	TGCGCCAGCAGCCAGGACCGACAGAGCAATCAGCCCCAGCATTTT
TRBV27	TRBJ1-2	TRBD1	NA	CASSLSTPGQGYGYTF	TGTGCCAGCAGTTTATCTACCCCGGGACAGGGATATGGCTACACCTTC
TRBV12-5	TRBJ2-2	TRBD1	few	CASGLPDRGRLTGELFF	TGTGCTAGTGGTTTGCCCGACAGGGGGCGCCTGACCGGGGAGCTGTTTTTT
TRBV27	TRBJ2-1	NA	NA	CASSLLRANPNEQFF	TGTGCCAGCAGTTTACTCCGGGCCAACCCTAATGAGCAGTTCTTC
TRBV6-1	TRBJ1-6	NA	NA	CASSDTLLSNSPLHF	TGTGCCAGCAGTGACACCTTGTTAAGTAATTCACCCCTCCACTTT
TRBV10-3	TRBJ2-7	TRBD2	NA	CAIRTGLAPYEQYF	TGTGCCATCAGAACAGGACTAGCTCCCTACGAGCAGTACTTC
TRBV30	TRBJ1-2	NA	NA	CAWEPGLTNYGYTF	TGTGCCTGGGAGCCGGGACTCACTAACTATGGCTACACCTTC
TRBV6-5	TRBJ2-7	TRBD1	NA	CASRDPGQDYEQYF	TGTGCCAGCAGAGATCCGGGACAGGACTACGAGCAGTACTTC
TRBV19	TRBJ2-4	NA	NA	CASSIPDRAKNIQYF	TGTGCCAGTAGTATTCCCGACAGGGCCAAAAACATTCAGTACTTC
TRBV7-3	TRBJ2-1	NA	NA	CASSLGMGWDEQFF	TGTGCCAGCAGCTTAGGCATGGGGTGGGATGAGCAGTTCTTC
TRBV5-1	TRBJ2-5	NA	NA	CASSLTVIPETQYF	TGCGCCAGCAGCTTGACTGTAATCCCAGAGACCCAGTACTTC
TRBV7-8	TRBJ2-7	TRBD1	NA	CASSTGTGTYEQYF	TGTGCCAGCAGCACCGGGACAGGGACCTACGAGCAGTACTTC
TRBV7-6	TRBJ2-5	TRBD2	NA	CASSPKFLTSGTIPPGAQYF	TGTGCCAGCAGCCCCAAATTCCTGACTAGCGGGACCATCCCCCCCGGGGCCCAGTACTTC
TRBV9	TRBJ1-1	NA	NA	CASSVEGGAGTEAFF	TGTGCCAGCAGCGTAGAGGGAGGGGCAGGTACTGAAGCTTTCTTT
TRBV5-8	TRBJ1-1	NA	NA	CAPRVGAFF	TGTGCTCCACGGGTGGGAGCTTTCTTT
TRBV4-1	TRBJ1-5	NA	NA	CASSLTVGDRNQPQHF	TGCGCCAGCAGCCTAACCGTAGGAGACAGAAATCAGCCCCAGCATTTT
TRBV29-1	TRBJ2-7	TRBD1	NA	CSVRTGGYEQYF	TGCAGCGTCCGGACAGGGGGCTACGAGCAGTACTTC
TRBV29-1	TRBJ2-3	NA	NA	CSVEGGAQYF	TGCAGCGTTGAAGGGGGGGCGCAGTATTTT
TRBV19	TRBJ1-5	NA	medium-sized	CASSIPDQPQHF	TGTGCCAGTAGCATACCAGATCAGCCCCAGCATTTT
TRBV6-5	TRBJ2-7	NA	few	CASSYSPSSSEQYF	TGTGCCAGCAGTTACTCGCCTAGTTCCTCCGAGCAGTACTTC
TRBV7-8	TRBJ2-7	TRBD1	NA	CASSLGTIGTAYEQYF	TGTGCCAGCAGCTTGGGAACTATCGGGACAGCCTACGAGCAGTACTTC
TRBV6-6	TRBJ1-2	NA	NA	CASSYIVGKGGYTF	TGTGCCAGCAGTTATATCGTCGGGAAGGGTGGCTACACCTTC
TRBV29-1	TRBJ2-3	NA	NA	CSAGTDTQYF	TGCAGCGCAGGGACAGATACGCAGTATTTT
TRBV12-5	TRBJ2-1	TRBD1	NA	CASGTGGINEQFF	TGTGCTAGTGGAACAGGGGGGATCAATGAGCAGTTCTTC
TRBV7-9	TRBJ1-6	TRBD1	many	CASSSEGTGRSPLHF	TGTGCCAGCAGCTCAGAGGGGACAGGGAGGTCACCCCTCCACTTT
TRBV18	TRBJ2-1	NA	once	CASSPVARGVYNEQFF	TGTGCCAGCTCACCAGTTGCCCGCGGGGTCTACAATGAGCAGTTCTTC
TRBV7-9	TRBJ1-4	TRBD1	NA	CASSQLLLGTGYEKLFF	TGTGCCAGCAGCCAACTGCTTCTAGGGACAGGCTATGAAAAACTGTTTTTT
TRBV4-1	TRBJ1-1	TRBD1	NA	CASSQAGTDTEAFF	TGCGCCAGCAGCCAAGCGGGGACAGACACTGAAGCTTTCTTT
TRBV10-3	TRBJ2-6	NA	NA	CAISVGGRANVLTF	TGTGCCATCAGTGTGGGTGGGCGTGCCAACGTCCTGACTTTC
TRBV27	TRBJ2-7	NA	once	CASSLPVEAVYEQYF	TGTGCCAGCAGTCTACCGGTAGAAGCGGTCTACGAGCAGTACTTC
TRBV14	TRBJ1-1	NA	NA	CASSQEGHSEAFF	TGTGCCAGCAGCCAGGAGGGACATTCTGAAGCTTTCTTT